Following are 26 T cell receptor beta chains from one sample sequenced in a study of cytomegalovirus exposure and HLA in healthy donors. The PCR had 60 Vbeta and 13 Jbeta primers. Only in-frame clones appear in the TCRdb table, and some are missing; sequencing was by immunoSEQ multiplex PCR. The table lists over 95,000 clones, 76% of them singletons. The sample taken for sequencing was PBMCs. These receptors were taken from a man in his forties in good health and CMV-seronegative.

The chain is built from TRBV10-3 and TRBJ2-7; D is possibly TRBD1 (5 bases). Looked up from germline, CDR1 is ENHRY and CDR2 is SYGVKD. V was clipped by 5 bases and J by 1 base, with 9 bases between them. The CDR3 consists of 13 residues. The CDR3 loop reads CAISPGFSYEQYF. Written as DNA, the CDR3 is TGTGCCATCAGTCCAGGGTTTTCCTACGAGCAGTACTTC.

The gene calls are TRBV10-3 and TRBJ2-1; TRBD2 might be the D (6 bases). The germline CDR1 and CDR2 sequences are ENHRY and SYGVKD. V lost 3 bases and J 0 bases, leaving 15 bases between the germline ends. The CDR3 covers 17 residues. The CDR3 protein is CAISEGAGRSSYNEQFF. As DNA, the CDR3 is TGTGCCATCAGTGAAGGGGCGGGACGTAGCTCCTACAATGAGCAGTTCTTC.

The chain's CDR3 is CASSSAPGGVRLRNTIYF. CDR3 in DNA: TGCGCCAGCAGCTCGGCTCCAGGGGGAGTTCGGCTAAGAAACACCATATATTTT. The J gene is TRBJ1-3, the V gene TRBV5-1; 7 bases map to TRBD1. The CDR3 spans 18 residues. Trimming cost V 3 bases and J 5 bases; bases outside gene matches: 17. Germline V gene lookup returns CDR1 SGHRS and CDR2 YFSETQ.

This clone was seen a few times. The chain carries TRBV9 and TRBJ2-1; D not resolved. From germline, CDR1 is SGDLS and CDR2 YYNGEE. Trimming stripped 0 bases from V and 6 bases from J, with 7 bases between. There are 13 residues in the CDR3. The CDR3 DNA sequence: TGTGCCAGCAGCGTAGATGAGCCCAATGAGCAGTTCTTC. This gives the protein CASSVDEPNEQFF.

The rearrangement uses TRBV2 and TRBJ1-2; TRBD1 matches at 7 bases. V lost 7 bases, J lost 2 bases, and 10 bases stayed unmatched. In germline, CDR1 is SNHLY, CDR2 FYNNEI. The CDR3 loop spans 15 amino acids. CDR3 sequence reads: CASTMTPGQNYGYTF. CDR3 nucleotide sequence: TGTGCCAGCACTATGACTCCGGGACAGAACTATGGCTACACCTTC.

The chain is built from TRBV4-3 and TRBJ2-3; 7 bases agree with TRBD2. This CDR3 contains 14 residues. CDR1 and CDR2 from the germline V gene are LGHNA and YSLEER. J was trimmed by 3 bases and V by 1 base; bases with no gene match: 1. The CDR3 nucleotides are TGCGCCAGCAGCCAAGGACTAGCAACAGATACGCAGTATTTT. Its translation: CASSQGLATDTQYF.

CDR3 nucleotides: TGTGCCAGTAGCGCCCCCAGGGGACCCACCTACGAGCAGTACTTC. It translates to CASSAPRGPTYEQYF. The genes are TRBV19 and TRBJ2-7, with TRBD1 as a possible D gene (6 bases). CDR3 length equals 15 residues. Germline lookup yields CDR1 LNHDA and CDR2 SQIVND (reference sequence). The germline V and J ends were trimmed by 6 bases and 2 bases, with 17 bases remaining between them.

The V call is TRBV20-1, the J call TRBJ1-2; D ambiguous. CDR3 size: 10 residues. CDR1 and CDR2 from the germline V gene are DFQATT and SNEGSKA (reference sequence). V lost 4 bases to trimming and J lost 8 bases, with 8 bases between them. CDR3 sequence reads: CSANLAGYTF. The CDR3 DNA reads TGCAGTGCTAATCTAGCGGGCTACACCTTC.

The chain employs TRBV25-1 and TRBJ2-1, with 9 bases that match TRBD2. CDR3 size: 16 residues. Germline loops: CDR1 MGHDK, CDR2 SYGVNS. The trim removed 3 bases at V and 8 bases at J, leaving 11 bases unmatched. CDR3 protein: CASSDSASGMRDEQFF. The CDR3 DNA reads TGTGCCAGCAGTGACTCAGCTAGCGGGATGAGAGATGAGCAGTTCTTC. The full variable domain, completed using reference TRBV25-1 and TRBJ2-1, is EADIYQTPRYLVIGTGKKITLECSQTMGHDKMYWYQQDPGMELHLIHYSYGVNSTEKGDLSSESTVSRIRTEHFPLTLESARPSHTSQYLCASSDSASGMRDEQFFGPGTRLTVL.

The rearrangement links TRBV5-1 to TRBJ2-7; tentative D call: TRBD1 (5 bases). CDR1 and CDR2 (germline): SGHRS, YFSETQ. V shed 4 bases and J shed 4 bases, with 15 bases lying between them. The CDR3 spans 14 residues. The CDR3 DNA follows: TGCGCCAGCAGCCAGAGGCAGGGCTCTTACGAGCAGTACTTC. Translated, it gives CASSQRQGSYEQYF.

As DNA, the CDR3 is TGTGCCAGCGGGACAGGGCGGCCCTACGAGCAGTACTTC. This translates into CASGTGRPYEQYF. The chain combines TRBV11-2 with TRBJ2-5; 9 bases line up with TRBD1. The DNA end lines up better with TRBJ2-7; the J call may be wrong. The CDR3 covers 13 residues. CDR1 and CDR2 from the germline V gene are SGHAT and FQNNGV.

V gene TRBV7-9 combines with J gene TRBJ1-4; D ambiguous. In germline, CDR1 is SEHNR, CDR2 FQNEAQ (reference sequence). The CDR3 extends over 14 amino acids. Trimming took off 1 base at V and 7 bases at J, with 10 bases between the two ends. CDR3 sequence: CASSLGGISEKLFF. The CDR3 coding sequence is TGTGCCAGCAGCTTAGGAGGGATAAGTGAAAAACTGTTTTTT.

V and J are TRBV18 and TRBJ1-2, with 7 bases identical to TRBD1. CDR1 KGHSH and CDR2 LQKENI come from the germline V gene. V trimming: 8 bases; J trimming: 6 bases; junction bases outside the gene matches: 12. The CDR3 runs 14 residues. This CDR3 reads CASLTGTAWDGYTF. In DNA, the CDR3 is TGTGCCAGCCTAACCGGGACAGCCTGGGATGGCTACACCTTC.

The chain joins TRBV4-1 to TRBJ1-5, with 7 bases identical to TRBD1. This CDR3 contains 14 residues. Germline assignment: CDR1 MGHRA and CDR2 YSYEKL. After removal of 4 bases from V and 6 bases from J, the junction contained 6 bases not matched to a gene. CDR3 in amino acids: CASSPRQGGQPQHF. CDR3 coding DNA: TGCGCCAGCAGCCCCCGACAGGGAGGTCAGCCCCAGCATTTT.

The chain is built from TRBV25-1 and TRBJ2-3; TRBD1 might be the D (5 bases). The V gene lost 1 base and the J gene lost 5 bases, with 10 bases spanning the gap. Looked up from germline, CDR1 is MGHDK and CDR2 is SYGVNS. The CDR3 length is 14 residues. This CDR3 is CASSELGVQDTQYF. CDR3 sequence (DNA): TGTGCCAGCAGTGAATTAGGGGTACAAGATACGCAGTATTTT.

This clone was observed a few times. The V and J genes are TRBV9 and TRBJ2-5, with D perhaps TRBD1 (6 bases). Germline assignment: CDR1 SGDLS and CDR2 YYNGEE. Trimming cost V 0 bases and J 5 bases, with 17 bases left between them. The CDR3 has 16 residues. CDR3 region: CASSVAGQGTWETQYF. The CDR3 DNA reads TGTGCCAGCAGCGTAGCCGGGCAGGGGACGTGGGAGACCCAGTACTTC. Together with reference TRBV9 and TRBJ2-5, the CDR3 gives the full variable domain: DSGVTQTPKHLITATGQRVTLRCSPRSGDLSVYWYQQSLDQGLQFLIQYYNGEERAKGNILERFSAQQFPDLHSELNLSSLELGDSALYFCASSVAGQGTWETQYFGPGTRLLVL.

CDR3: CASSELGGRTEAFF. The DNA of the CDR3 is TGTGCCAGCAGTGAATTGGGGGGGCGCACTGAAGCTTTCTTT. The chain uses TRBV6-4 and TRBJ1-1; a possible D gene is TRBD1 (6 bases). Germline CDR1 is MRHNA and CDR2 is SNTAGT. CDR3 length: 14 amino acids. V was trimmed by 3 bases and J by 4 bases, leaving 12 bases between them.

The chain uses TRBV9 and TRBJ2-3; tentative D call: TRBD2 (6 bases). V lost 0 bases, J lost 4 bases, and 12 bases lay in between. Germline values: CDR1 SGDLS, CDR2 YYNGEE. The CDR3 has 15 residues. CDR3 sequence: CASSVVEGGADTQYF. CDR3 nucleotide sequence: TGTGCCAGCAGCGTAGTGGAGGGTGGCGCAGATACGCAGTATTTT.

The rearrangement uses TRBV25-1 and TRBJ2-3, with 7 bases identical to TRBD2. The CDR3 has 17 amino acids. Germline V gene lookup returns CDR1 MGHDK and CDR2 SYGVNS. V lost 4 bases to trimming and J lost 4 bases; unmatched junction nucleotides: 14. The CDR3 nucleotides are TGTGCCAGCAGTGCCCCCCTCGCGGGAGCCAGTTCAGATACGCAGTATTTT. This encodes CASSAPLAGASSDTQYF.

The CDR3 region has the DNA TGTGCCAGCAGGGAGGGGCAGCGGAACACTGAAGCTTTCTTT. Translating it yields CASREGQRNTEAFF. V gene TRBV6-5 combines with J gene TRBJ1-1, with D possibly matching TRBD1 (5 bases). The V end was cut by 6 bases, the J end by 1 base, with 12 bases between. Germline V gives CDR1 MNHEY, CDR2 SVGAGI. There are 14 residues in the CDR3.

V is TRBV28 and J is TRBJ1-4; no definite D call. Germline CDR1 and CDR2: MDHEN and SYDVKM. V lost 3 bases and J 7 bases, leaving 15 bases between the germline ends. This CDR3 is built from 15 residues. Written as DNA, the CDR3 is TGTGCCAGCAGTTTCCCCGAAGGCGGCGGTGAAAAACTGTTTTTT. Translated, it gives CASSFPEGGGEKLFF.

The rearrangement links TRBV5-4 to TRBJ2-1; 10 bases are a match to TRBD2. CDR1 SGHNT and CDR2 YYREEE come from the germline V gene (reference sequence). This CDR3 has 16 residues. Trimming cost V 4 bases and J 4 bases; bases outside gene matches: 8. The CDR3 sequence is CASSPGLAEAYNEQFF. The DNA for the CDR3 is TGTGCCAGCAGCCCCGGACTAGCGGAGGCATACAATGAGCAGTTCTTC. The full variable domain, its missing parts supplied by reference TRBV5-4 and TRBJ2-1, is ETGVTQSPTHLIKTRGQQVTLRCSSQSGHNTVSWYQQALGQGPQFIFQYYREEENGRGNFPPRFSGLQFPNYSSELNVNALELDDSALYLCASSPGLAEAYNEQFFGPGTRLTVL.

The rearrangement links TRBV5-4 to TRBJ1-4; 9 bases align to TRBD1. V lost 4 bases, J lost 7 bases, and 8 bases stayed unmatched. The CDR3 length is 15 residues. In germline, CDR1 is SGHNT, CDR2 YYREEE (reference sequence). CDR3: CASSRGTGFSEKLFF. CDR3 in DNA: TGTGCCAGCAGCCGCGGGACAGGGTTTTCTGAAAAACTGTTTTTT. The whole variable domain, remainder taken from reference TRBV5-4 and TRBJ1-4, is ETGVTQSPTHLIKTRGQQVTLRCSSQSGHNTVSWYQQALGQGPQFIFQYYREEENGRGNFPPRFSGLQFPNYSSELNVNALELDDSALYLCASSRGTGFSEKLFFGSGTQLSVL.

This clone was seen a handful of times. This chain joins TRBV2 and TRBJ2-1; 8 nucleotides match TRBD2. Germline-derived CDR1 and CDR2 are SNHLY and FYNNEI. This CDR3 has 12 amino acids. V gave up 5 bases and J gave up 6 bases; unmatched junction bases: 0. CDR3 protein: CASSLAGNEQFF. DNA for the CDR3: TGTGCCAGCAGTCTAGCGGGCAATGAGCAGTTCTTC.

The chain carries TRBV4-3 and TRBJ2-1, with 7 bases lining up with TRBD1. V gave up 0 bases and J gave up 5 bases; unmatched junction bases: 7. The CDR3 totals 16 residues. Germline CDR1 and CDR2: LGHNA and YSLEER. CDR3 DNA: TGCGCCAGCAGCCAAGATTTCCAGGGGGTCCACAATGAGCAGTTCTTC. This codes for CASSQDFQGVHNEQFF.

The chain couples TRBV7-9 to TRBJ2-4, with 7 bases aligning to TRBD1. Germline assignment: CDR1 SEHNR and CDR2 FQNEAQ (reference sequence). The CDR3 contains 17 residues. J lost 2 bases, V lost 4 bases, and 11 bases had no gene match. The CDR3 DNA follows: TGTGCCAGCAGCTCAGAACTTTCACAGGGGACCAAAAACATTCAGTACTTC. As protein: CASSSELSQGTKNIQYF.